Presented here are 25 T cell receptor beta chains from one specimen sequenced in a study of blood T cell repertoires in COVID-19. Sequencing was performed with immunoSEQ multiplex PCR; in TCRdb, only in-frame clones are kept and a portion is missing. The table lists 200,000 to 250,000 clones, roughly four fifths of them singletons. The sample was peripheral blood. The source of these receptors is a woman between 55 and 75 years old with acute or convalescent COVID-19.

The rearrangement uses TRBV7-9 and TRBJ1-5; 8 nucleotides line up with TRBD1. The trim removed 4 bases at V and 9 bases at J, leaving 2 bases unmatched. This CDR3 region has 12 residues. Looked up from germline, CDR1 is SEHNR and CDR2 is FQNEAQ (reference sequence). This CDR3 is CASSSQGGPQHF. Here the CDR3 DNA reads TGTGCCAGCAGCTCACAGGGGGGGCCCCAGCATTTT. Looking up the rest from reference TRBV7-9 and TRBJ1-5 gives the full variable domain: DTGVSQNPRHKITKRGQNVTFRCDPISEHNRLYWYRQTLGQGPEFLTYFQNEAQLEKSRLLSDRFSAERPKGSFSTLEIQRTEQGDSAMYLCASSSQGGPQHFGDGTRLSIL.

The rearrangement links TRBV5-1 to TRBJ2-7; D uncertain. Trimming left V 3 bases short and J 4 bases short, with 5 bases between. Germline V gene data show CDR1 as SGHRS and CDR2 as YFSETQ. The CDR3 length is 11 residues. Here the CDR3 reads CASSSEYEQYF. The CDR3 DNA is TGCGCCAGCAGCTCCGAGTACGAGCAGTACTTC.

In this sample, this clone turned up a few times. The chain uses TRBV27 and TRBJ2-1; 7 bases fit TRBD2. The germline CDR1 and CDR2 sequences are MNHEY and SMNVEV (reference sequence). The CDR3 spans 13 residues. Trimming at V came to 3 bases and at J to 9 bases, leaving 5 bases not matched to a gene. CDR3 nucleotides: TGTGCCAGCAGTTTCGGACTAGATGGTGAGCAGTTCTTC. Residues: CASSFGLDGEQFF.

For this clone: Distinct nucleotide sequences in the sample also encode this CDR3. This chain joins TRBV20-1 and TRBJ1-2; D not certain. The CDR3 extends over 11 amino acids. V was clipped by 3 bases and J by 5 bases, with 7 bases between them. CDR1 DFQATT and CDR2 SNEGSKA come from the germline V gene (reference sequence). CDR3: CSASSLYGYTF. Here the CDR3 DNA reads TGCAGTGCTAGCTCCCTTTATGGCTACACCTTC.

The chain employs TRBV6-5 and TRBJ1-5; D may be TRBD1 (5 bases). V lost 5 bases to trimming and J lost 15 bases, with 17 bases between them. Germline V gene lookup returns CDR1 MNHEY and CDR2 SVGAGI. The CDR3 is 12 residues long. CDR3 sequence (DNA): TGTGCCAGCAGTCCCGGGACTGACGAATGGCATTTT. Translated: CASSPGTDEWHF.

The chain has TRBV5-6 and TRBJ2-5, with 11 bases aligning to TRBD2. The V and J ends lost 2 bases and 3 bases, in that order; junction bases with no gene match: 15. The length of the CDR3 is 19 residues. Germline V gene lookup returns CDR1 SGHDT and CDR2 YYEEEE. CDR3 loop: CASSFRVWLAGGGEETQYF. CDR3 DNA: TGTGCCAGCAGCTTCCGAGTTTGGCTAGCGGGGGGCGGGGAAGAGACCCAGTACTTC.

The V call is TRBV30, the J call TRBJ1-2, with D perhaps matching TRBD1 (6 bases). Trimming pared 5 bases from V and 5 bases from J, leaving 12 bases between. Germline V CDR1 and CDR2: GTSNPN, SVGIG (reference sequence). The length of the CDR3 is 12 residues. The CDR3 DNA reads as TGTGCCTGGGAGGGGGTAGGATATGGCTACACCTTC. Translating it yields CAWEGVGYGYTF.

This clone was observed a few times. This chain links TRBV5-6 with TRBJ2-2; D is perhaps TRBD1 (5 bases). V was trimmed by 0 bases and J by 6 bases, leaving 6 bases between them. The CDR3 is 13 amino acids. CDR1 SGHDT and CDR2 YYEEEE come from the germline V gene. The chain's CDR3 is CASSLVGAGELFF. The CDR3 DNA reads TGTGCCAGCAGCTTGGTAGGGGCCGGGGAGCTGTTTTTT.

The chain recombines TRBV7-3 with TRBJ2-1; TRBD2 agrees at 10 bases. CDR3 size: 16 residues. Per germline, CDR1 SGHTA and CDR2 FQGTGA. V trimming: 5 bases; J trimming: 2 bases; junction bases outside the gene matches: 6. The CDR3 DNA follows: TGTGCCAGCAGCCCTAGCGGGGGAACTACCTACAATGAGCAGTTCTTC. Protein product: CASSPSGGTTYNEQFF.

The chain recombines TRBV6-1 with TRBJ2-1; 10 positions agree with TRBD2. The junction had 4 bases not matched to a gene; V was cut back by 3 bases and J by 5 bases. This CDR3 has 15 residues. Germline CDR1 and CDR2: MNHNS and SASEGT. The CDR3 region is CASSDLAGAHNEQFF. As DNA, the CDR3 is TGTGCCAGCAGTGATCTAGCGGGGGCCCACAATGAGCAGTTCTTC.

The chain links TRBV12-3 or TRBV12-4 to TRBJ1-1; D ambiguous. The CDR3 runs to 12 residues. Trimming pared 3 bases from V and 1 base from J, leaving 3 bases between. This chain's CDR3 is CASSFRNTEAFF. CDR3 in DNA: TGTGCCAGCAGTTTTCGGAACACTGAAGCTTTCTTT.

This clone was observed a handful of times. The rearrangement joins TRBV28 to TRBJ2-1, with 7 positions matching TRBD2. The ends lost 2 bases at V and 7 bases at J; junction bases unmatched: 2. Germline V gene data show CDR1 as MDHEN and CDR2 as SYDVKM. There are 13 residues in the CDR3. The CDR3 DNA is TGTGCCAGCAGTTTAGGGACTATAAATGAGCAGTTCTTC. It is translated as CASSLGTINEQFF. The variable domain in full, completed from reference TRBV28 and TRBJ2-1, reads DVKVTQSSRYLVKRTGEKVFLECVQDMDHENMFWYRQDPGLGLRLIYFSYDVKMKEKGDIPEGYSVSREKKERFSLILESASTNQTSMYLCASSLGTINEQFFGPGTRLTVL.

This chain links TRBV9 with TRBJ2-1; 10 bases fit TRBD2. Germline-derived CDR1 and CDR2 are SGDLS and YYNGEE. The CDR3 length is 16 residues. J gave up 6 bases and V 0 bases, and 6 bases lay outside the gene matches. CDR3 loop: CASSVVSSGGINEQFF. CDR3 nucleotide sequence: TGTGCCAGCAGCGTAGTGTCTAGCGGGGGTATCAATGAGCAGTTCTTC.

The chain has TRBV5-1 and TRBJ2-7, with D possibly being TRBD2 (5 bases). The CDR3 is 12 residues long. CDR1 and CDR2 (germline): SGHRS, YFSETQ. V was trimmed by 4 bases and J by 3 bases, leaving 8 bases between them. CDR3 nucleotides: TGCGCCAGCAGCGCCACTAGCTACGAGCAGTACTTC. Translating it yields CASSATSYEQYF.

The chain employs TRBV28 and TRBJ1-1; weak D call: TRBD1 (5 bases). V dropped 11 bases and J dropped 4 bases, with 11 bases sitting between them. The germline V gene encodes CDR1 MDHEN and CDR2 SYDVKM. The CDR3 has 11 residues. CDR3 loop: CASGRGTEAFF. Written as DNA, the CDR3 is TGTGCCTCCGGGAGGGGCACTGAAGCTTTCTTT.

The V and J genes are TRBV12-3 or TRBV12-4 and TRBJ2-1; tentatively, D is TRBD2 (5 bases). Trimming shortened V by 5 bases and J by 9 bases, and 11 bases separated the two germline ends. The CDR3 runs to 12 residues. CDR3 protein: CASSGDYREQFF. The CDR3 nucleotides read TGTGCCAGCAGTGGAGACTACCGTGAGCAGTTCTTC.

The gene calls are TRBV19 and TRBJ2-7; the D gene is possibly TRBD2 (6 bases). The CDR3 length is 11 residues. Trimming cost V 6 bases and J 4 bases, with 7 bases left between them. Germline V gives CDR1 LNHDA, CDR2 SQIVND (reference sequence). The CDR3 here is CASRGGYEQYF. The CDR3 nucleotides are TGTGCCAGTAGGGGGGGATACGAGCAGTACTTC.

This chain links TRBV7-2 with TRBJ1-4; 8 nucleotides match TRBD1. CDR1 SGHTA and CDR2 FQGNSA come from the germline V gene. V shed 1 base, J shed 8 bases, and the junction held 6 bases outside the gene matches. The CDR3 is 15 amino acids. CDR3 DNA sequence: TGTGCCAGCAGCTTAGGCGGCCAGGGGGCGGAAAAACTGTTTTTT. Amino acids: CASSLGGQGAEKLFF.

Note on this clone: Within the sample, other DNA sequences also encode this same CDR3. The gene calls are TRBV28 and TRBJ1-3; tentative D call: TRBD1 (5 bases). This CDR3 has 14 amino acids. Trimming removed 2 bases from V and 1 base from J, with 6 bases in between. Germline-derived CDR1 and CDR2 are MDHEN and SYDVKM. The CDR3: CASSLGGSGNTIYF. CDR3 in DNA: TGTGCCAGCAGTTTAGGGGGGTCTGGAAACACCATATATTTT.

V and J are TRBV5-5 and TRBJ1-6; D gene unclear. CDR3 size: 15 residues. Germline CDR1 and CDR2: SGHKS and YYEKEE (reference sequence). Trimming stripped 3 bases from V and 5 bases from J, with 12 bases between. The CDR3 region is CASSSPRGHNSPLHF. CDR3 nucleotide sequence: TGTGCCAGCAGCTCCCCCAGAGGGCATAATTCACCCCTCCACTTT.

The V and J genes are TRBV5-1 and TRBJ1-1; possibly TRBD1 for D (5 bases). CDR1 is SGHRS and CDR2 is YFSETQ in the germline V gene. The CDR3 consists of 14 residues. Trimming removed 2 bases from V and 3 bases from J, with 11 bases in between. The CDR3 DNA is TGCGCCAGCAGCTTCCATGGGGCGGACACTGAAGCTTTCTTT. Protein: CASSFHGADTEAFF.

CDR3 sequence reads: CASSPGRLDGYTF. DNA of the CDR3: TGTGCCAGCAGCCCCGGCAGGTTAGATGGCTACACCTTC. The J gene is TRBJ1-2, the V gene TRBV3-1 (or the pseudogene TRBV3-2); no clear D gene. The CDR3 length is 13 residues. Germline loops: CDR1 LGHDT, CDR2 YNNKEL (reference sequence). V was cut by 4 bases and J by 6 bases, with 12 bases left in between.

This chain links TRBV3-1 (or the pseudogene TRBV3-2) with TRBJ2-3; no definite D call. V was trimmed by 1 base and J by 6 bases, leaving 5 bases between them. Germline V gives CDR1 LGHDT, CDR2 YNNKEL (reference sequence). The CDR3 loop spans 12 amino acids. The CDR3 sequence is CASSQVMDTQYF. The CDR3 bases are TGTGCCAGCAGCCAAGTTATGGATACGCAGTATTTT.

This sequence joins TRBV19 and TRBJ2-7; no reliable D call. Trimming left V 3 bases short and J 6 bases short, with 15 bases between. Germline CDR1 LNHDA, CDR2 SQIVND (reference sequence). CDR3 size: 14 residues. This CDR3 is CASSMGRSVGEQYF. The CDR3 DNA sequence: TGTGCCAGTAGTATGGGCCGTTCCGTCGGCGAGCAGTACTTC.

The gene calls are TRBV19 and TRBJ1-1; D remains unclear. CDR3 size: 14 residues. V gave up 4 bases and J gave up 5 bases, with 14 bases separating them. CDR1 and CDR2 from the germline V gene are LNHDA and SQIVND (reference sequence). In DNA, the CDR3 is TGTGCCAGTAGTACGATCTCTCGAGAAACTGAAGCTTTCTTT. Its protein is CASSTISRETEAFF.